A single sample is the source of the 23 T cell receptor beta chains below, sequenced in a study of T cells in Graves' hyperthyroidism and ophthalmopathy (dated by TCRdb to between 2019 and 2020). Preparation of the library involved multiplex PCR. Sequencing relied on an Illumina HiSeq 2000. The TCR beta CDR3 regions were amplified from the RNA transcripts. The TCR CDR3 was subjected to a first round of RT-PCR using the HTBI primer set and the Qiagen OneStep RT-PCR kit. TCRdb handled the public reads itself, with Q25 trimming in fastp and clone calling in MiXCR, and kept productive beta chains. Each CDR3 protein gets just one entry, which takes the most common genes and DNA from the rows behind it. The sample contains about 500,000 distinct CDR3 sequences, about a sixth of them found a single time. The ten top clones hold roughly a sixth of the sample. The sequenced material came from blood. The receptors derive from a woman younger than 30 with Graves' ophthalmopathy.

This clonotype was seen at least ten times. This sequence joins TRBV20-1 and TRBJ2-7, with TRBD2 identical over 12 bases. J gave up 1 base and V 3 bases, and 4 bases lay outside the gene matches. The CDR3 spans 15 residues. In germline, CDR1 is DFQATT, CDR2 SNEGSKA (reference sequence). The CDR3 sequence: CSASATSGSSYEQYF. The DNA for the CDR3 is TGCAGTGCTAGCGCGACTAGCGGGAGTTCCTACGAGCAGTACTTC.

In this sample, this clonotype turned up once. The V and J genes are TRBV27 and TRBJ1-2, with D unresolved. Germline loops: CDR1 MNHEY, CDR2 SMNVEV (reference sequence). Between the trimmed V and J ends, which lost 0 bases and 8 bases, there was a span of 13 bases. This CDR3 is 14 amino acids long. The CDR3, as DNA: TGTGCCAGCAGTTTATCCCCCGGGGTGAGAGGCTACACCTTC. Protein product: CASSLSPGVRGYTF.

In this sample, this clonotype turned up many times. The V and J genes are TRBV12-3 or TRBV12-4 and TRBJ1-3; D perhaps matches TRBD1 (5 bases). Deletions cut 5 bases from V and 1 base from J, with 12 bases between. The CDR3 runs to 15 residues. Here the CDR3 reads CASSNTRESGNTIYF. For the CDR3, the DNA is TGTGCCAGCAGTAACACCAGGGAGTCTGGAAACACCATATATTTT.

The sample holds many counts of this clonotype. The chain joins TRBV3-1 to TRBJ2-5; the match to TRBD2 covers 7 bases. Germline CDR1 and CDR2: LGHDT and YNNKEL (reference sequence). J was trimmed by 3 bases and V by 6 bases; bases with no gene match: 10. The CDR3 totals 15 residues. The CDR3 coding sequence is TGTGCCAGCAGTCAATCCCCCGGGAGGAAAGAGACCCAGTACTTC. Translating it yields CASSQSPGRKETQYF.

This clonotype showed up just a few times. CDR3 residues: CASTILAGIYNEQFF. CDR3 coding DNA: TGTGCCAGCACCATACTAGCGGGGATTTACAATGAGCAGTTCTTC. The chain couples TRBV5-6 to TRBJ2-1; TRBD2 matches 10 bases. This CDR3 is built from 15 residues. The V gene's germline CDR1 is SGHDT and CDR2 YYEEEE. The V gene end was trimmed by 6 bases and the J gene end by 4 bases; junction bases not matched to a gene: 7.

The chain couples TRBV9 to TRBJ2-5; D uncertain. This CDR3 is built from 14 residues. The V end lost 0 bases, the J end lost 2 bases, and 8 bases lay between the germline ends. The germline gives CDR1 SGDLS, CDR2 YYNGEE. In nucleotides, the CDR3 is TGTGCCAGCAGCGTAGTCTTTTGGCAAGAGACCCAGTACTTC. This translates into CASSVVFWQETQYF.

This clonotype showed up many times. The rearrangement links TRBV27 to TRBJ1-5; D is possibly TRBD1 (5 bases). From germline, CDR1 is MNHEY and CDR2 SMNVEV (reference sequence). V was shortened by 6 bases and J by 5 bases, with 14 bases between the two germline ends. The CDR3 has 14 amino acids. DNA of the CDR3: TGTGCCAGCAGCCTTAGCGGGGGGGATCAGCCCCAGCATTTT. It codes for CASSLSGGDQPQHF.

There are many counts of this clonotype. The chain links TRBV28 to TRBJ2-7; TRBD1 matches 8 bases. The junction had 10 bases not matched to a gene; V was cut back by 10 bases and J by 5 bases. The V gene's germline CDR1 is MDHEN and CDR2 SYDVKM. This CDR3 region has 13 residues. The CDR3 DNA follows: TGTGCCACCCGCCCCGGACAGGGCAACGAGCAGTACTTC. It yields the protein CATRPGQGNEQYF.

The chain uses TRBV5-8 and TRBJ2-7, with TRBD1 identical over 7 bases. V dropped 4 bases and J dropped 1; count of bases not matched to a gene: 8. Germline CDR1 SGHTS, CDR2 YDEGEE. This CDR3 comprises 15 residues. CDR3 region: CASSARQGESYEQYF. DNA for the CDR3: TGTGCCAGCAGCGCTCGACAGGGAGAATCCTACGAGCAGTACTTC.

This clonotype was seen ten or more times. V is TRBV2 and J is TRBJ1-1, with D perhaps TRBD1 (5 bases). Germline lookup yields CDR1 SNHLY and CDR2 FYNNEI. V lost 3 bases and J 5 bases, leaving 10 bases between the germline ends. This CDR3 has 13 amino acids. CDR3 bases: TGTGCCAGCAGTGACCGAGGGGTGACTGAAGCTTTCTTT. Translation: CASSDRGVTEAFF.

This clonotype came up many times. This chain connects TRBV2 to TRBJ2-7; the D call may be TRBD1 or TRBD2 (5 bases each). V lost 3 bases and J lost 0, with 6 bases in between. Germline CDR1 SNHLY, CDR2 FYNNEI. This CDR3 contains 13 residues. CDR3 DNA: TGTGCCAGCAGTGATGGGGGCTCCTACGAGCAGTACTTC. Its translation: CASSDGGSYEQYF.

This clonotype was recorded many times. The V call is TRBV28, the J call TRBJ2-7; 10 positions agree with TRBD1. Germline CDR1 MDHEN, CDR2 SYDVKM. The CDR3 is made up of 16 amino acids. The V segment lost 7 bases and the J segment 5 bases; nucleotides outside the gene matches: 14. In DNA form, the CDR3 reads TGTGCCAGCACTCCCCTTTGGGGGACAGGGGTGGACGAGCAGTACTTC. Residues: CASTPLWGTGVDEQYF.

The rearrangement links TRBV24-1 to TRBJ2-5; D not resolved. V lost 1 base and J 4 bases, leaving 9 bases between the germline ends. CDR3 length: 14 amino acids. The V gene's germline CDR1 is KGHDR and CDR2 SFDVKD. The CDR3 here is CATSDFDIGETQYF. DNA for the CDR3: TGTGCCACCAGTGATTTTGACATAGGAGAGACCCAGTACTTC.

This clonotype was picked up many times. The chain's CDR3 is CASSSGTNTEAFF. The CDR3 DNA is TGTGCCAGCAGTTCAGGGACGAACACTGAAGCTTTCTTT. The rearrangement links TRBV12-3 or TRBV12-4 to TRBJ1-1; D perhaps matches TRBD1 (5 bases). There are 13 residues in the CDR3. Deletions cut 4 bases from V and 1 base from J, with 7 bases between.

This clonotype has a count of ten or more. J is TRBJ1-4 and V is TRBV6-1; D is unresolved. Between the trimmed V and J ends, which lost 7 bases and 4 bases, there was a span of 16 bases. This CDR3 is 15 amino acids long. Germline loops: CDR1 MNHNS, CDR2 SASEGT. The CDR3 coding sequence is TGTGCCAGCAAGAGGGAACTGGGCCTTAATGAAAAACTGTTTTTT. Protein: CASKRELGLNEKLFF.

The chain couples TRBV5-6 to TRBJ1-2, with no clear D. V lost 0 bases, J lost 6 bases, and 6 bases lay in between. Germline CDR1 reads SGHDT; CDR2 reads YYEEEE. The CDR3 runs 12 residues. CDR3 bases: TGTGCCAGCAGCTTGGTTGGTCATGGCTACACCTTC. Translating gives CASSLVGHGYTF. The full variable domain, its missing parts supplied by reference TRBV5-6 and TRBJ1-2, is DAGVTQSPTHLIKTRGQQVTLRCSPKSGHDTVSWYQQALGQGPQFIFQYYEEEERQRGNFPDRFSGHQFPNYSSELNVNALLLGDSALYLCASSLVGHGYTFGSGTRLTVV.

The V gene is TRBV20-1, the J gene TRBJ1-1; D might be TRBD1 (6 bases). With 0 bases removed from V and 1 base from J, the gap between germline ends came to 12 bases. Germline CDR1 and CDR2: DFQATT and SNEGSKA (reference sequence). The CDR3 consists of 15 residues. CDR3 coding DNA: TGCAGTGCTAGAGATAAGGGGGACGCGAACACTGAAGCTTTCTTT. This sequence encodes CSARDKGDANTEAFF.

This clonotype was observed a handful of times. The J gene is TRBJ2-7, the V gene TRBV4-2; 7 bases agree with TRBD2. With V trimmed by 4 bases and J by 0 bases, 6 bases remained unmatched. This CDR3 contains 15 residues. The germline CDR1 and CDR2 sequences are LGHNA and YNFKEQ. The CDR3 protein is CASSLRPGGSYEQYF. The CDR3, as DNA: TGTGCCAGCAGCCTTCGCCCGGGGGGCTCCTACGAGCAGTACTTC.

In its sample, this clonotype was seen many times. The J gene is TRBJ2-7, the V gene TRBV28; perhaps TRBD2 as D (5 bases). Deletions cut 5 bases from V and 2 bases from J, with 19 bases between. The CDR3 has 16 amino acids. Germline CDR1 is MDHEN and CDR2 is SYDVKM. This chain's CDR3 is CASSGTTNGNTYEQYF. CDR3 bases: TGTGCCAGCAGTGGAACGACTAACGGGAACACCTACGAGCAGTACTTC.

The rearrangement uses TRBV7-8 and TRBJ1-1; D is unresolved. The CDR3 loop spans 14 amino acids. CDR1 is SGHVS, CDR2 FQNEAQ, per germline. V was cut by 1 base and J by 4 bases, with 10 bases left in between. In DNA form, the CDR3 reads TGTGCCAGCAGCTTAGGAATTAAGGGCACTGAAGCTTTCTTT. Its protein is CASSLGIKGTEAFF.

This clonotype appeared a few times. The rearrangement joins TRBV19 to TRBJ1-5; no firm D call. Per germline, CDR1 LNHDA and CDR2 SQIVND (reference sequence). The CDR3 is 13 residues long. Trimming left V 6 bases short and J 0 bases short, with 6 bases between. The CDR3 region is CASRQSSNQPQHF. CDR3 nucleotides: TGTGCCAGTAGACAGTCTAGCAATCAGCCCCAGCATTTT.

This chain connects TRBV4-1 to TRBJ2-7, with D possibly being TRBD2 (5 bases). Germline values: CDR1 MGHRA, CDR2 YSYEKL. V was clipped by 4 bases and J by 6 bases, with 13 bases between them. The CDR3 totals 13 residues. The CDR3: CASSPPRGTEQYF. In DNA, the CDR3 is TGCGCCAGCAGCCCCCCTCGGGGTACCGAGCAGTACTTC.

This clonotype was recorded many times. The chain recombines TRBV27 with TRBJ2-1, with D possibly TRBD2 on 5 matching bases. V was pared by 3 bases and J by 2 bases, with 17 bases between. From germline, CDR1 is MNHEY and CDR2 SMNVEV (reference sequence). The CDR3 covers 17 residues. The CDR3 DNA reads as TGTGCCAGCAGTTTCTCTGGACTCCCGACGGCCTACAATGAGCAGTTCTTC. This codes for CASSFSGLPTAYNEQFF.